This TCR beta chain appears in the sequencing data of a study of blood T cell repertoires in COVID-19. J was trimmed by 0 bases and V by 7 bases; bases with no gene match: 11. CDR1 and CDR2 (germline): SQVTM, ANQGSEA. The CDR3 sequence is 15 residues long. This clone was recorded once. Authors' data handling: Estimates of nucleated cell counts were drawn from the amplification of reference gene primers. Libraries were prepared by immunoSEQ multiplex PCR; TCRdb keeps only in-frame clonotypes and omits some of them. For V, J and clone size, that table is used; D and trimming come from the DNA. The sample contains around 180,000 clones, 70% to 85% of which appear only once.

This TCR was recovered from a middle-aged man who had recovered from COVID-19. This chain links TRBV29-1 with TRBJ1-2, with 7 nucleotides matching TRBD1. The source material was PBMCs or T cells enriched from blood (not recorded which). CDR3 in amino acids: CSEYRGVDPNYGYTF. For the CDR3, the DNA is TGCAGCGAGTACAGGGGTGTAGACCCTAACTATGGCTACACCTTC.